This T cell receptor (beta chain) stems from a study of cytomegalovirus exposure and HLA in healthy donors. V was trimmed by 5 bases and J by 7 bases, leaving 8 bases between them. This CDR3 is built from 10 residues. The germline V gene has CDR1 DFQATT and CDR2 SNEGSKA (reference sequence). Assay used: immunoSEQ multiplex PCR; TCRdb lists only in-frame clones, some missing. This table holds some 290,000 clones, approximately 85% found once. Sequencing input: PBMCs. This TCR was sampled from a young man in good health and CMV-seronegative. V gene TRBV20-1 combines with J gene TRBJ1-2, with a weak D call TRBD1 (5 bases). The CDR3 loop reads CSARQTGYTF. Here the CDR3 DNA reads TGCAGTGCTCGACAGACTGGCTACACCTTC.